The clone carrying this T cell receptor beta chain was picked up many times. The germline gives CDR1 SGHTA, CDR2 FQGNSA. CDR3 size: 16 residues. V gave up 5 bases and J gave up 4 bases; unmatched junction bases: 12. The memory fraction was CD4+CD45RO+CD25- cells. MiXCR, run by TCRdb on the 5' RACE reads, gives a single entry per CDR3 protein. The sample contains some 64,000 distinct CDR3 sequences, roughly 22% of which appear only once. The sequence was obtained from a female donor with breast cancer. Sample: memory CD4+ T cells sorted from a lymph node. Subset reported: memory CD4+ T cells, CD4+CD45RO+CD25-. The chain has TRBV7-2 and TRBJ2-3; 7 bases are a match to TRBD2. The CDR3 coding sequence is TGTGCCAGCAGCGCTCAAGGGGCGGGAGTACCAGATACGCAGTATTTT. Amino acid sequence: CASSAQGAGVPDTQYF.